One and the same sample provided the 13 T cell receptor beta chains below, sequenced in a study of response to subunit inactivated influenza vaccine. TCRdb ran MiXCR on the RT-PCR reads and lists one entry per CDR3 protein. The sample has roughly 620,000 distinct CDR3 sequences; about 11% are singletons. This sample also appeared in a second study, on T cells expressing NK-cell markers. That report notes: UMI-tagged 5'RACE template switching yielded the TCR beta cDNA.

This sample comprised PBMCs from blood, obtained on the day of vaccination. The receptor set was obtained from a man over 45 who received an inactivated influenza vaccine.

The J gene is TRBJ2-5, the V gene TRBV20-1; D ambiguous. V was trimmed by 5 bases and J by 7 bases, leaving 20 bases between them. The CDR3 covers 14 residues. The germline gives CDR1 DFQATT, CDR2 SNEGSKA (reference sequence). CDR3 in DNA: TGCAGTGCTTCTCTAAGGGCCCCAAGTGGGACCCAGTACTTC. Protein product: CSASLRAPSGTQYF.

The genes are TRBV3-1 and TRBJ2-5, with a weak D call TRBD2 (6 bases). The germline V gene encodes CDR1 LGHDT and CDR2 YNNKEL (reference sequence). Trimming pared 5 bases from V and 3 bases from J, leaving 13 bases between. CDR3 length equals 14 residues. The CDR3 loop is CASSSRLGEETQYF. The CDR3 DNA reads TGTGCCAGCAGCTCTCGACTAGGTGAAGAGACCCAGTACTTC.

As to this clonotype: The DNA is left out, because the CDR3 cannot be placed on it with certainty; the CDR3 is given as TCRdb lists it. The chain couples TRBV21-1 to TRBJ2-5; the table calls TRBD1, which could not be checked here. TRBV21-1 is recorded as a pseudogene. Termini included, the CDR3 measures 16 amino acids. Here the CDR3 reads CASSTSGQGDQETQYF.

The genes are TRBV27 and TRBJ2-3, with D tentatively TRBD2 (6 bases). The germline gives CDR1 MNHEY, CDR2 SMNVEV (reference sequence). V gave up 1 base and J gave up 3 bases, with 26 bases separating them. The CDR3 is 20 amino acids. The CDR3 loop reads CASSLWVPTSRGSLTDTQYF. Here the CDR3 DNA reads TGTGCCAGCAGTTTATGGGTCCCGACTAGTCGGGGCTCTCTTACAGATACGCAGTATTTT.

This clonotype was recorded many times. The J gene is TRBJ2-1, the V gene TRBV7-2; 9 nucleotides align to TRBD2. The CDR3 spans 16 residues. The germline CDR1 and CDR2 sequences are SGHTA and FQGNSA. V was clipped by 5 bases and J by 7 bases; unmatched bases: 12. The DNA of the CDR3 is TGTGCCAGCAGCGTGTTAGCGGGGGTTGGTCGGAATGAGCAGTTCTTC. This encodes CASSVLAGVGRNEQFF.

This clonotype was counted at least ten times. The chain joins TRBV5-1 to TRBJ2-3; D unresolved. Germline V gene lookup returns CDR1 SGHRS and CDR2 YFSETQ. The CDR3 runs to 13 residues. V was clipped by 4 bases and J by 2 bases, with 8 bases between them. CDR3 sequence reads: CASSKYDTDTQYF. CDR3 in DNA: TGCGCCAGCAGCAAGTACGACACAGATACGCAGTATTTT.

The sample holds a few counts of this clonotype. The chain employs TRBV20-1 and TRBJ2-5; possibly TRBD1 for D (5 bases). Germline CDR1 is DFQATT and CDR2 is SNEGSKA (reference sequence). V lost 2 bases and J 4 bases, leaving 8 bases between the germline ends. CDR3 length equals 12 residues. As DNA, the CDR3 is TGCAGTGCTAGACAGGGTTTAGAGACCCAGTACTTC. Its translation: CSARQGLETQYF.

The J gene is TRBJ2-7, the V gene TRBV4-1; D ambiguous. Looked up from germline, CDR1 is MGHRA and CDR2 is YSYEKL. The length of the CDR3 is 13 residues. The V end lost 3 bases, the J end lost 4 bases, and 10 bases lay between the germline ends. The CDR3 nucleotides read TGCGCCAGCAGCCAGGCCTTTGATTACGAGCAGTACTTC. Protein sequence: CASSQAFDYEQYF.

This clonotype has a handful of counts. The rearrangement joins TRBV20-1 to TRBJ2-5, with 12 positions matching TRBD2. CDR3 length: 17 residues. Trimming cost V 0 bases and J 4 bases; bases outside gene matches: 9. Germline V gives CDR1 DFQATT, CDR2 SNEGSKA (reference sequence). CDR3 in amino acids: CSARDPYSGLAGETQYF. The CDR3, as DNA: TGCAGTGCTAGAGATCCTTACTCGGGACTAGCGGGAGAGACCCAGTACTTC.

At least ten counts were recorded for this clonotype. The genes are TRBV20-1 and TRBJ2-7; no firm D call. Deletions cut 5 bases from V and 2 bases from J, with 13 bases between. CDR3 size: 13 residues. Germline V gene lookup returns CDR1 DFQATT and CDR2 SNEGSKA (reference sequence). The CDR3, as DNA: TGCAGTGCTGCCCGCCTGTCGACCTACGAGCAGTACTTC. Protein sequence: CSAARLSTYEQYF.

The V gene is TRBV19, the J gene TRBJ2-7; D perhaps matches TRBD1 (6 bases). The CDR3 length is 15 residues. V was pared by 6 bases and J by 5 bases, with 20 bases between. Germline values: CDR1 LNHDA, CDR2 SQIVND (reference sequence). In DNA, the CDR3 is TGTGCCAGTAGCATCTCCCAGGGGAGAGGCAACGAGCAGTACTTC. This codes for CASSISQGRGNEQYF.

The CDR3 sequence: CAPGGTGLTYEQYF. CDR3 DNA sequence: TGTGCCCCTGGGGGGACAGGGCTAACCTACGAGCAGTACTTC. The chain recombines TRBV28 with TRBJ2-7, with TRBD1 matching over 9 bases. The J segment lost 2 bases and the V segment lost 11 bases, leaving 10 bases of the junction unmatched. From germline, CDR1 is MDHEN and CDR2 SYDVKM. CDR3 length: 14 residues.

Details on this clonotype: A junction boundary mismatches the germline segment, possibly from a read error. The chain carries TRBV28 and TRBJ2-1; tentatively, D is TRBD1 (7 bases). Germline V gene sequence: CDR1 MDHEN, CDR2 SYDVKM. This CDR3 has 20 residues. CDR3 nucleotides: TGTGCCAGCAGCGATTCCGGAGGGGGCTTAGGGCCGTGGCTCTACAATGAGCACTTCTTC. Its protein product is CASSDSGGGLGPWLYNEHFF.